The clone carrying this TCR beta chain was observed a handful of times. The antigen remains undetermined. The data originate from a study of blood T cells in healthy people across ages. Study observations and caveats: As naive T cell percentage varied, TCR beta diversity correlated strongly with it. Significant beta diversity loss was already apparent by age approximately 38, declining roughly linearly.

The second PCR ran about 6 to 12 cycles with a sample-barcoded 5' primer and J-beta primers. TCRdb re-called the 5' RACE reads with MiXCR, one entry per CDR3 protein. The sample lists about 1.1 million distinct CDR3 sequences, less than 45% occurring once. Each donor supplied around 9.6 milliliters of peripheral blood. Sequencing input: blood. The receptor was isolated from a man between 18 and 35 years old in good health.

The CDR3 coding sequence is TGTGCCAGCAGCCGCGACCTTAGGGGAGACTACGAGCAGTACTTC. The encoded protein is CASSRDLRGDYEQYF. The rearrangement links TRBV11-1 to TRBJ2-7, with D possibly being TRBD1 or TRBD2 (5 bases each). V lost 5 bases to trimming and J lost 3 bases, with 17 bases between them. In germline, CDR1 is SGHAT, CDR2 FQDESV (reference sequence). CDR3 size: 15 residues.